The 14 T cell receptor beta chains listed next were all sequenced from one sample in a study of blood T cell repertoires in COVID-19. Generated by immunoSEQ multiplex PCR, the TCRdb table keeps only in-frame clones and is missing some. The table lists roughly 150,000 clones, approximately 86% of them singletons. Sequenced: peripheral blood. Source of these receptors: a woman of 80 years or more with active or convalescent COVID-19.

On this clone itself: The sample holds other DNA sequences that translate to the same CDR3. This chain links TRBV4-1 with TRBJ1-5; 7 nucleotides align to TRBD1. The CDR3 contains 15 residues. Trimming took 3 bases from V and 0 from J; bases not matched to a gene: 2. CDR1 MGHRA and CDR2 YSYEKL come from the germline V gene. The CDR3: CASSQGQYSNQPQHF. Here the CDR3 DNA reads TGCGCCAGCAGCCAGGGACAGTATAGCAATCAGCCCCAGCATTTT.

This chain uses TRBV6-5 with TRBJ1-4; D is perhaps TRBD1 (6 bases). V was cut by 0 bases and J by 0 bases, with 8 bases left in between. Per germline, CDR1 MNHEY and CDR2 SVGAGI. The CDR3 covers 16 residues. CDR3 in amino acids: CASSYSGAATNEKLFF. CDR3 in DNA: TGTGCCAGCAGTTACTCGGGGGCAGCAACTAATGAAAAACTGTTTTTT.

The rearrangement links TRBV20-1 to TRBJ2-1; the D gene is possibly TRBD2 (5 bases). V lost 5 bases to trimming and J lost 9 bases, with 11 bases between them. CDR3 length: 11 amino acids. Germline CDR1 and CDR2: DFQATT and SNEGSKA (reference sequence). Here the CDR3 DNA reads TGCAGTGCTGACGGGGTGGGTGAGCAGTTCTTC. Translating gives CSADGVGEQFF.

This clone was picked up a small number of times. This sample includes further DNA sequences coding for the same CDR3. CDR3 nucleotide sequence: TGCGCCAGCAGCCTGACAGGTGGCAATGAAAAACTGTTTTTT. The encoded protein is CASSLTGGNEKLFF. The chain links TRBV5-1 to TRBJ1-4; maybe TRBD1 (6 bases). V lost 4 bases and J 5 bases, leaving 12 bases between the germline ends. The CDR3 has 14 residues. Germline lookup yields CDR1 SGHRS and CDR2 YFSETQ. The entire variable domain, with the rest obtained from reference TRBV5-1 and TRBJ1-4, is as follows: KAGVTQTPRYLIKTRGQQVTLSCSPISGHRSVSWYQQTPGQGLQFLFEYFSETQRNKGNFPGRFSGRQFSNSRSEMNVSTLELGDSALYLCASSLTGGNEKLFFGSGTQLSVL.

V usage is TRBV5-1 and J usage is TRBJ1-2; TRBD1 matches 8 bases. The CDR3 runs to 14 residues. The V gene's germline CDR1 is SGHRS and CDR2 YFSETQ. J lost 3 bases, V lost 5 bases, and 6 bases had no gene match. The CDR3 DNA reads TGCGCCAGCAGATACGGACAGGGTGACTATGGCTACACCTTC. Protein sequence: CASRYGQGDYGYTF.

As regards this clone: Other DNA sequences within the sample encode an identical CDR3. V and J are TRBV5-1 and TRBJ2-5; D gene uncertain. V shed 3 bases and J shed 2 bases, with 5 bases lying between them. CDR3 size: 12 residues. Germline assignment: CDR1 SGHRS and CDR2 YFSETQ. The CDR3 sequence: CASSSSQETQYF. The CDR3 DNA is TGCGCCAGCAGCTCCTCTCAAGAGACCCAGTACTTC. Supplemented by reference TRBV5-1 and TRBJ2-5, the full variable domain reads KAGVTQTPRYLIKTRGQQVTLSCSPISGHRSVSWYQQTPGQGLQFLFEYFSETQRNKGNFPGRFSGRQFSNSRSEMNVSTLELGDSALYLCASSSSQETQYFGPGTRLLVL.

This chain joins TRBV5-8 and TRBJ1-1, with 10 bases matching TRBD1. Germline CDR1 is SGHTS and CDR2 is YDEGEE. CDR3 length equals 13 residues. With V trimmed by 4 bases and J by 7 bases, 4 bases remained unmatched. CDR3: CASSLTGGDEAFF. The CDR3 coding sequence is TGTGCCAGCAGCCTGACAGGGGGCGATGAAGCTTTCTTT.

This clone was counted a few times. This sequence joins TRBV5-1 and TRBJ2-1; 9 bases align to TRBD2. The CDR3 runs to 18 residues. Germline V gene lookup returns CDR1 SGHRS and CDR2 YFSETQ. Trimming at V came to 0 bases and at J to 3 bases, leaving 10 bases not matched to a gene. The CDR3 DNA is TGCGCCAGCAGCTTGGCGTCTAGCGGGGCGAACGTCTACAATGAGCAGTTCTTC. Protein: CASSLASSGANVYNEQFF. Based on the CDR3 plus reference TRBV5-1 and TRBJ2-1, the full variable domain is KAGVTQTPRYLIKTRGQQVTLSCSPISGHRSVSWYQQTPGQGLQFLFEYFSETQRNKGNFPGRFSGRQFSNSRSEMNVSTLELGDSALYLCASSLASSGANVYNEQFFGPGTRLTVL.

The J gene is TRBJ1-2, the V gene TRBV6-4; TRBD1 agrees at 8 bases. The V gene's germline CDR1 is MRHNA and CDR2 SNTAGT. The CDR3 has 13 amino acids. Trimming took 4 bases from V and 4 from J; bases not matched to a gene: 2. CDR3 bases: TGTGCCAGCAGTGGTACAGGGGGCTATGGCTACACCTTC. It translates to CASSGTGGYGYTF.

The CDR3 sequence is CASSFRVGEKLFF. The CDR3 nucleotides are TGTGCCAGCAGCTTCAGGGTTGGCGAAAAACTGTTTTTT. The rearrangement links TRBV13 to TRBJ1-4, with D possibly being TRBD1 (5 bases). Germline lookup yields CDR1 PRHDT and CDR2 FYEKMQ (reference sequence). CDR3 length equals 13 residues. V was clipped by 3 bases and J by 8 bases, with 10 bases between them. Using reference TRBV13 and TRBJ1-4 for the parts outside the CDR3, the full variable domain is AAGVIQSPRHLIKEKRETATLKCYPIPRHDTVYWYQQGPGQDPQFLISFYEKMQSDKGSIPDRFSAQQFSDYHSELNMSSLELGDSALYFCASSFRVGEKLFFGSGTQLSVL.

The V call is TRBV9, the J call TRBJ2-5; D is perhaps TRBD2 (5 bases). Trimming cost V 0 bases and J 2 bases, with 11 bases left between them. The CDR3 totals 15 residues. Germline-derived CDR1 and CDR2 are SGDLS and YYNGEE. Here the CDR3 DNA reads TGTGCCAGCAGCGTAGGAGGGAGAGGGCAAGAGACCCAGTACTTC. It specifies CASSVGGRGQETQYF.

The CDR3 sequence is CASSFAGGNYNEQFF. CDR3 bases: TGTGCCAGCAGCTTCGCGGGAGGTAACTACAATGAGCAGTTCTTC. The gene calls are TRBV7-3 and TRBJ2-1, with 8 positions matching TRBD2. The germline V gene encodes CDR1 SGHTA and CDR2 FQGTGA. This CDR3 spans 15 amino acids. Trimming removed 3 bases from V and 3 bases from J; junction bases left unmatched: 4.

This clone was observed once. V gene TRBV27 combines with J gene TRBJ1-1, with 10 bases matching TRBD1. Germline V CDR1 and CDR2: MNHEY, SMNVEV (reference sequence). The V segment lost 3 bases and the J segment 5 bases; nucleotides outside the gene matches: 6. The CDR3 has 15 residues. CDR3 loop: CASSFPGQGDTEAFF. CDR3 nucleotides: TGTGCCAGCAGTTTCCCAGGACAGGGGGATACTGAAGCTTTCTTT.

The chain couples TRBV18 to TRBJ1-1, with 7 bases aligning to TRBD1. The CDR3 has 14 amino acids. Trimming at V came to 0 bases and at J to 4 bases, leaving 2 bases not matched to a gene. CDR1 is KGHSH and CDR2 is LQKENI in the germline V gene. The CDR3 loop reads CASSPPTGVTEAFF. The DNA of the CDR3 is TGTGCCAGCTCACCACCAACAGGGGTCACTGAAGCTTTCTTT.